The rows below give T cell receptor beta chains drawn from one sample of a study of shared clonotypes between healthy human individuals. Method: immunoSEQ multiplex PCR; TCRdb's copy keeps in-frame clones and lacks some. The repertoire holds more than 400,000 clones, with almost 97% as singletons. The sequenced material came from naive CD4+ T cells sorted from blood. The origin of the receptors is a woman aged 25 to 39 in good health. Each CDR3 is given without its conserved first and last residue. D genes are given only for firm matches.

d_gene	j_gene	len	v_gene	CDR3aa
TRBD1	TRBJ1-2	11	TRBV28	ASSNTDRVGYT
.	TRBJ2-5	14	TRBV5-1	ASSLIGGGTQETQY
.	TRBJ2-1	8	TRBV11-2	ASSHNEQF
TRBD1	TRBJ1-1	10	TRBV28	ASSGTGFEAF
.	TRBJ2-7	10	TRBV5-1	ASSSSSYEQY
TRBD2	TRBJ2-7	13	TRBV6-5	ASSTGTSGRYEQY
.	TRBJ1-1	11	TRBV7-9	LVDRHSNTEAF
.	TRBJ1-1	10	TRBV6-6	ASSTSTDEAF
TRBD1	TRBJ2-7	14	TRBV7-8	ASSSNPGQGVWKQY
.	TRBJ2-6	15	TRBV28	ASSLGTSVSGANVLT
TRBD1	TRBJ1-5	12	TRBV28	ASRNRGRGQPQH
TRBD1	TRBJ1-2	12	TRBV6-6	ASSYSPDRRYYT
.	TRBJ2-3	14	TRBV7-2	ASSLGSGLSTNTQY
TRBD2	TRBJ2-1	19	TRBV4-1	ASSQDLFLTETSFSVYEQF
TRBD2	TRBJ2-3	16	TRBV9	ASSVFGLAGVGTDTQY
TRBD2	TRBJ2-7	12	TRBV28	ASSPGLAGYEQY
TRBD1	TRBJ1-2	12	TRBV6-5	ASGPNRGNYGYT
.	TRBJ1-1	13	TRBV6-6	ASSYSAASVTEAF
.	TRBJ2-7	9	TRBV20-1	SAKINSENF
TRBD1	TRBJ2-6	16	TRBV5-4	ASSLGQGAISGANVLT
.	TRBJ2-2	11	TRBV6-1	ASRKGPTGELF
.	TRBJ2-3	11	TRBV14	ASSRTHRGTQY
.	TRBJ2-1	14	TRBV5-1	ASSLITALRNNEQF
TRBD1	TRBJ1-2	13	TRBV28	ASSSGGTDYGGYT
TRBD2	.	13	TRBV4-2	ASSRRAGVSYEQY
.	TRBJ1-1	13	TRBV11-1	ASSLSRNPNTEAF
TRBD1	TRBJ1-1	12	TRBV28	ASSLDRVGTEAF
TRBD2	TRBJ2-5	16	TRBV11-3	ASSLGTSGRGGQETQY
TRBD1	TRBJ2-6	15	TRBV5-1	ASSLQGVRSGANVLT
.	TRBJ2-7	12	TRBV5-1	ASSLAPGSYEQY